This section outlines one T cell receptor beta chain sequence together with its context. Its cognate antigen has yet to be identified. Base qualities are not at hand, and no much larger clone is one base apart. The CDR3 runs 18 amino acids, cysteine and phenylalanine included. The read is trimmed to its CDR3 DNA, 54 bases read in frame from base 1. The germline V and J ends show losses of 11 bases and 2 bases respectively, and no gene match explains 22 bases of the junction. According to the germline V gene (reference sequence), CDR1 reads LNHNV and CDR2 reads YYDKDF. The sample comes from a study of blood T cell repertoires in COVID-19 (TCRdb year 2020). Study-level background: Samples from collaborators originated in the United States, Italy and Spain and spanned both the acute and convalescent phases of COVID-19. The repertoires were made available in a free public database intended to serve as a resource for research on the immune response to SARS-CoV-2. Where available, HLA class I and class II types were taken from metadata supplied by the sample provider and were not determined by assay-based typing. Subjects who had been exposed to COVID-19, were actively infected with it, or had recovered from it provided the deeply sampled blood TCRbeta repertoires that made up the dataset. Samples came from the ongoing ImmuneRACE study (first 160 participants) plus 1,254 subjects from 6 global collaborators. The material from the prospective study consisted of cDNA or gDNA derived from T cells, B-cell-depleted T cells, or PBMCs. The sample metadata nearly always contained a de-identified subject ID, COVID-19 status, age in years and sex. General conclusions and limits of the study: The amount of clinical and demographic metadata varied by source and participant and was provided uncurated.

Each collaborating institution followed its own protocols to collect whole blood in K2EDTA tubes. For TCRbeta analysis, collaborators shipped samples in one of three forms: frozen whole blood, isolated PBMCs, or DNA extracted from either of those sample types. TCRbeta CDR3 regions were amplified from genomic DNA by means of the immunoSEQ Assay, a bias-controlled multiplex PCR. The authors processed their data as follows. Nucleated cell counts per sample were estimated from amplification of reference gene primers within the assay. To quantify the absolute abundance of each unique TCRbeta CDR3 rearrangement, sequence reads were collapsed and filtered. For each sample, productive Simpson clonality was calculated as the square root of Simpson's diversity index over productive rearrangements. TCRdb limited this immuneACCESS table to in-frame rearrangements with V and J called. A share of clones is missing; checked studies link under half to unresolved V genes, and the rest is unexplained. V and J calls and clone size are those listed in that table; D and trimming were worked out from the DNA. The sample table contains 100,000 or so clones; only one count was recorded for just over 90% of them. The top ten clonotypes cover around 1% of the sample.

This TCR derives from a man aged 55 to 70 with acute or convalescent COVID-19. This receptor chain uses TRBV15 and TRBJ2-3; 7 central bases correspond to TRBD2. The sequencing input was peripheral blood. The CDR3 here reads CAASGTREGAGFTDTQYF. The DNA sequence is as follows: TGTGCCGCAAGCGGGACCAGAGAGGGTGCCGGCTTCACAGATACGCAGTATTTT.